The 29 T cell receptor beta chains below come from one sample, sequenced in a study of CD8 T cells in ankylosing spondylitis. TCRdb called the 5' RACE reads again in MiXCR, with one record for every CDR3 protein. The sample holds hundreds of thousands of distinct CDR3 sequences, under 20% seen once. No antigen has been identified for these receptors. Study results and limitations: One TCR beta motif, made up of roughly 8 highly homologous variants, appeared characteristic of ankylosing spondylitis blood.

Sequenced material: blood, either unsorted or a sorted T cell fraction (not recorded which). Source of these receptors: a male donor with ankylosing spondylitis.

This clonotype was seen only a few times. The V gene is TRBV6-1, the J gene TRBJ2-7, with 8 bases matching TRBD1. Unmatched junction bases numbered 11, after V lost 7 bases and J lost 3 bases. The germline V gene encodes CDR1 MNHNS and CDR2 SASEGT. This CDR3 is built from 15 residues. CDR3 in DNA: TGTGCCAGCACCACCTCCGGGACAGGCAACTACGAGCAGTACTTC. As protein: CASTTSGTGNYEQYF.

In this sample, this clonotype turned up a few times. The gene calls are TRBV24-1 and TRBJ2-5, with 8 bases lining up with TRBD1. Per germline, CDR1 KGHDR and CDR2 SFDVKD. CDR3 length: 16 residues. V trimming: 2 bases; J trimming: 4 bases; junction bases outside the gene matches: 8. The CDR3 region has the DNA TGTGCCACCAGTGATTCCCTACAGGGGGGTAGAGAGACCCAGTACTTC. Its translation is CATSDSLQGGRETQYF.

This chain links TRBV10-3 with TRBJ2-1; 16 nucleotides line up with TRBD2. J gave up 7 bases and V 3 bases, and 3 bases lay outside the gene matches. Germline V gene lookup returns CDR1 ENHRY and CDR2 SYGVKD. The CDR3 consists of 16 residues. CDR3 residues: CAISEGTSGRGNEQFF. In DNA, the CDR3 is TGTGCCATCAGTGAAGGGACTAGCGGGAGGGGGAATGAGCAGTTCTTC.

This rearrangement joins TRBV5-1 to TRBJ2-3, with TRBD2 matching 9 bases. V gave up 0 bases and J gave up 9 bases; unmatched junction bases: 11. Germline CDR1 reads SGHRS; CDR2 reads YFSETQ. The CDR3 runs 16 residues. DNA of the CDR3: TGCGCCAGCAGCTTGGAGGCGGGAGGGCCGTCAATAACGCAGTATTTT. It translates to CASSLEAGGPSITQYF.

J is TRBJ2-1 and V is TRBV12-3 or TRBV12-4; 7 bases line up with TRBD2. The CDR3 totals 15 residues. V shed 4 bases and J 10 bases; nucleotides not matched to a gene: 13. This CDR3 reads CASSWPAGSSGEQFF. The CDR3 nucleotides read TGTGCCAGCAGTTGGCCAGCGGGGTCCTCTGGGGAGCAGTTCTTC.

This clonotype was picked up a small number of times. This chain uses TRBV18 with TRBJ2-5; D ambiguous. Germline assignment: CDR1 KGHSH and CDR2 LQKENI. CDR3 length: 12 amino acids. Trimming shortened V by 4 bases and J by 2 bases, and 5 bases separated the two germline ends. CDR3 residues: CASSHGQETQYF. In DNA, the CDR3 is TGTGCCAGCTCACATGGGCAAGAGACCCAGTACTTC.

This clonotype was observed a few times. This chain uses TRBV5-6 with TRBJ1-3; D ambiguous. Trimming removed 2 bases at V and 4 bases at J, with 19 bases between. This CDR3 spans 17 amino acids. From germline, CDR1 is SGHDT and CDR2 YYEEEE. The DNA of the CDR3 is TGTGCCAGCAGCTTAACCGGAACGGCGGAGTACGGAAACACCATATATTTT. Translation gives CASSLTGTAEYGNTIYF.

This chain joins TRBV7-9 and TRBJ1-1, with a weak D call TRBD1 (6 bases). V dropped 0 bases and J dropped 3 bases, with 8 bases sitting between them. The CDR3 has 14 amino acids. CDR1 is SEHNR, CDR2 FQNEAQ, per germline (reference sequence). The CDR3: CASSLASGDTEAFF. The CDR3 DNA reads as TGTGCCAGCAGCTTAGCGTCAGGGGACACTGAAGCTTTCTTT.

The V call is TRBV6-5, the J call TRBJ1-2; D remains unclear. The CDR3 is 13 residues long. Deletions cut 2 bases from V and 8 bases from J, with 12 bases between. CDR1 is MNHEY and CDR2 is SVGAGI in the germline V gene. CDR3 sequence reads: CASSYTDPFGYTF. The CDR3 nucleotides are TGTGCCAGCAGTTACACCGACCCCTTCGGCTACACCTTC.

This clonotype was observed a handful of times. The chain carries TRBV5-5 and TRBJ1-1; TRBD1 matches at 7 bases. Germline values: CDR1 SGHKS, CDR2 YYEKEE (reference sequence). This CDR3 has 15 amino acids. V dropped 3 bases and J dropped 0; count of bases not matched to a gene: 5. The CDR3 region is CASSSGGGMNTEAFF. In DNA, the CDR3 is TGTGCCAGCAGCTCAGGGGGAGGAATGAACACTGAAGCTTTCTTT.

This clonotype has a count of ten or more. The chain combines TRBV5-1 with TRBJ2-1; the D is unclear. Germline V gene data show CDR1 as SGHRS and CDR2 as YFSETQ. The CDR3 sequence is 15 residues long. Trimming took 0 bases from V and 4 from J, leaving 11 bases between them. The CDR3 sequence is CASSLGGVGYNEQFF. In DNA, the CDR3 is TGCGCCAGCAGCTTGGGTGGAGTCGGGTACAATGAGCAGTTCTTC.

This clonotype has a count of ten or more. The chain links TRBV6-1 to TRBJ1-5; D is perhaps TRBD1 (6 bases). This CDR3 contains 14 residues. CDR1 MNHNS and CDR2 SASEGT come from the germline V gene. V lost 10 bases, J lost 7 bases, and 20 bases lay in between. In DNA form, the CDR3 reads TGTGCCACCTCCCGGGACACCGGGAGCCAGCCCCAGCATTTT. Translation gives CATSRDTGSQPQHF.

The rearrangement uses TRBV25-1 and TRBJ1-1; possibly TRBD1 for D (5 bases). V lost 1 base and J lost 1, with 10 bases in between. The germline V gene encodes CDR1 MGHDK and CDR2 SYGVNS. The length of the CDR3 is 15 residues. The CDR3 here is CASSELAGTNTEAFF. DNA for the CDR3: TGTGCCAGCAGTGAATTAGCAGGGACGAACACTGAAGCTTTCTTT.

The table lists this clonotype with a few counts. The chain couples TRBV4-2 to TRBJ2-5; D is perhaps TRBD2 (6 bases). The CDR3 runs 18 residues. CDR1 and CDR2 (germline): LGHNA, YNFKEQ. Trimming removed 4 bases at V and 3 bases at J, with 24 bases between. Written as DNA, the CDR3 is TGTGCCAGCAGCCCCGTGTCGGGAGCCCCTATCTTTAAAGAGACCCAGTACTTC. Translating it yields CASSPVSGAPIFKETQYF.

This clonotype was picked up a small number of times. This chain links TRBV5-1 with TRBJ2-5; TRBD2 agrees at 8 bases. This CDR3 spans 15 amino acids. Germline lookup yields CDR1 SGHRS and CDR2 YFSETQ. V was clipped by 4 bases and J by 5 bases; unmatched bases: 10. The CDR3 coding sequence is TGCGCCAGCAGCCCAGGGACTAGTAAGGGGGAGACCCAGTACTTC. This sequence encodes CASSPGTSKGETQYF.

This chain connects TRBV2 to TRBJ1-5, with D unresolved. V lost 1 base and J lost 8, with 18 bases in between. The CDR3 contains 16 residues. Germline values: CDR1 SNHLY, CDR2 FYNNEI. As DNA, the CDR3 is TGTGCCAGCAGTGAAGGCCTTCCCCAGTGGGCGGAGCCCCAGCATTTT. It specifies CASSEGLPQWAEPQHF. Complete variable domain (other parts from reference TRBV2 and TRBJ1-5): EPEVTQTPSHQVTQMGQEVILRCVPISNHLYFYWYRQILGQKVEFLVSFYNNEISEKSEIFDDQFSVERPDGSNFTLKIRSTKLEDSAMYFCASSEGLPQWAEPQHFGDGTRLSIL.

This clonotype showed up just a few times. The CDR3 region has the DNA TGTGCCAGCAGCCAAGCGGCCCGACAAGCCTACGAGCAGTACTTC. Translation: CASSQAARQAYEQYF. The genes are TRBV3-1 and TRBJ2-7; D remains ambiguous. The CDR3 consists of 15 residues. Germline assignment: CDR1 LGHDT and CDR2 YNNKEL (reference sequence). V lost 1 base, J lost 2 bases, and 12 bases lay in between.

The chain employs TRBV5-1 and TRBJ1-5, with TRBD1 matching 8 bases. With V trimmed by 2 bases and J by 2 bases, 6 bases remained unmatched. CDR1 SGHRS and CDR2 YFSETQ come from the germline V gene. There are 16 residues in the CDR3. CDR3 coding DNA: TGCGCCAGCAGCTTACACCCGGACAGGGGCAATCAGCCCCAGCATTTT. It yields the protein CASSLHPDRGNQPQHF.

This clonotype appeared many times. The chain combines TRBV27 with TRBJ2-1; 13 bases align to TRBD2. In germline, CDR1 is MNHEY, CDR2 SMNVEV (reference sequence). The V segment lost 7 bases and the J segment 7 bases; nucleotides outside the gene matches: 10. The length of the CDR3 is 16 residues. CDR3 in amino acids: CASISRGTSGTNEQFF. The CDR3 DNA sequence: TGTGCCAGCATCTCCCGAGGGACTAGCGGGACGAATGAGCAGTTCTTC.

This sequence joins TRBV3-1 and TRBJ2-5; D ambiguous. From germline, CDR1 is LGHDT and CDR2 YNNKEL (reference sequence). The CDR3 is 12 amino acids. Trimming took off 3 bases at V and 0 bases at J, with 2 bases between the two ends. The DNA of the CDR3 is TGTGCCAGCAGCCAGGACCAAGAGACCCAGTACTTC. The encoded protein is CASSQDQETQYF.

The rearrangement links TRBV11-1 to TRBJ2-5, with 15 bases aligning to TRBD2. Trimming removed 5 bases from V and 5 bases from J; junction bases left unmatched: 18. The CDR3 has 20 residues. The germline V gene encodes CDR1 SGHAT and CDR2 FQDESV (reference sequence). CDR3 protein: CASSGHSGTSGRRSSETQYF. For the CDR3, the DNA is TGTGCCAGCAGCGGGCACTCAGGGACTAGCGGGAGGAGATCCTCGGAGACCCAGTACTTC.

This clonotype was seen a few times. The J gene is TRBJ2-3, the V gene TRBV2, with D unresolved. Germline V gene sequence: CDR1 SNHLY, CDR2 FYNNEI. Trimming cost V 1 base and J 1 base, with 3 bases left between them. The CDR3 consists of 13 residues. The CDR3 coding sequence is TGTGCCAGCAGTGAAGTAGGCACAGATACGCAGTATTTT. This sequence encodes CASSEVGTDTQYF. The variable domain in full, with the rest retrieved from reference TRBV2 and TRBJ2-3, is EPEVTQTPSHQVTQMGQEVILRCVPISNHLYFYWYRQILGQKVEFLVSFYNNEISEKSEIFDDQFSVERPDGSNFTLKIRSTKLEDSAMYFCASSEVGTDTQYFGPGTRLTVL.

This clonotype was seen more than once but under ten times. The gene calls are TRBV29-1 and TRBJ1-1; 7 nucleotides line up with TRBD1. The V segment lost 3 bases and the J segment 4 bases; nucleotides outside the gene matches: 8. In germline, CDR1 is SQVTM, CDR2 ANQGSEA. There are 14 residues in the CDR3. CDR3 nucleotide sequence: TGCAGCGTTGAGCGACAGGGTCCGATCACTGAAGCTTTCTTT. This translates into CSVERQGPITEAFF.

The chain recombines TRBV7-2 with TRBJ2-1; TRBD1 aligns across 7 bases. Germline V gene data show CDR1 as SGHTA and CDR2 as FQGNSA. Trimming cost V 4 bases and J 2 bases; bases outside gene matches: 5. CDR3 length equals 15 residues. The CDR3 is CASSSGQAAYNEQFF. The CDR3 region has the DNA TGTGCCAGCAGCTCCGGACAGGCCGCCTACAATGAGCAGTTCTTC.

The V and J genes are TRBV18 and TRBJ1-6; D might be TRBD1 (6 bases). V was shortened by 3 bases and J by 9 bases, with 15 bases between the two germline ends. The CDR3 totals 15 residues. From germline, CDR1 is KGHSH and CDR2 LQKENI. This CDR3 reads CASSPTGTTASPLHF. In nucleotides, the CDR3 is TGTGCCAGCTCACCCACCGGGACAACGGCTTCACCCCTCCACTTT.

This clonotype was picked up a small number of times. The CDR3 DNA reads as TGCAGTGCCCCGGTACAGGGGATCTCCTACGAGCAGTACTTC. Translated, it gives CSAPVQGISYEQYF. The chain is built from TRBV20-1 and TRBJ2-7, with TRBD1 matching 7 bases. The length of the CDR3 is 14 residues. Germline V gene data show CDR1 as DFQATT and CDR2 as SNEGSKA (reference sequence). The ends lost 6 bases at V and 0 bases at J; junction bases unmatched: 8.

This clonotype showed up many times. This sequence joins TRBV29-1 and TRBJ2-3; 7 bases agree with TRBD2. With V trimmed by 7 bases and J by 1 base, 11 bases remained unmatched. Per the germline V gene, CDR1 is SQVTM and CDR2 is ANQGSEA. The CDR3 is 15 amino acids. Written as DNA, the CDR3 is TGCAGCGCTCTAGTATCCAGCGGGGGCACAGATACGCAGTATTTT. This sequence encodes CSALVSSGGTDTQYF.

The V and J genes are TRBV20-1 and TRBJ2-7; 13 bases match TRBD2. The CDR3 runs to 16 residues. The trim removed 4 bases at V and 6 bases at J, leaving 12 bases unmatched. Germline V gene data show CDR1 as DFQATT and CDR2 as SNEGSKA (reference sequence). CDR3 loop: CSATLLRTSGSGEQYF. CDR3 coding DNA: TGCAGTGCTACTCTTCTTCGGACTAGCGGGAGCGGCGAGCAGTACTTC.

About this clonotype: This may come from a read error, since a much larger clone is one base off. The CDR3 loop is CASSSDRGSYTF. The DNA of the CDR3 is TGTGCCAGCTCAAGTGATCGCGGGAGCTACACCTTC. The V gene is TRBV18, the J gene TRBJ1-2; D remains unclear. CDR1 is KGHSH and CDR2 is LQKENI in the germline V gene. The ends were cut back, 5 bases at V and 9 bases at J, with 13 bases in the middle. This CDR3 contains 12 residues.